Listed below are T cell receptor beta chains from one sample, sequenced in a study of T cells in Graves' hyperthyroidism and ophthalmopathy. TCRdb re-analysed the multiplex PCR reads in MiXCR, keeping a single row per CDR3 protein. The sample records over 500,000 distinct CDR3 sequences, about 16% being singletons. The material sequenced was blood. The origin of the receptors is a woman aged 25-40 years with Graves' ophthalmopathy. Both conserved end residues are trimmed from each CDR3.

j_call	v_call	cdr3_aa
TRBJ2-5	TRBV20-1	SARDGLVEETQY
TRBJ2-1	TRBV6-2/TRBV6-3	ASKELRDRDYNEQF
TRBJ1-1	TRBV2	ASRRDRNTEAF
TRBJ2-7	TRBV20-1	SATTGGLTYEQY
TRBJ1-4	TRBV4-2	ASSQAQGPTNEKLF
TRBJ2-1	TRBV29-1	SVYVQGPEQF
TRBJ1-4	TRBV7-2	ASSAEGATNEKLF
TRBJ2-1	TRBV19	ASKAGGWNEQF
TRBJ2-2	TRBV12-3/TRBV12-4	ASSLLGVGELF
TRBJ1-5	TRBV18	ASSPVDREQPQH
TRBJ2-5	TRBV2	ASSPLPSGGETQY
TRBJ2-1	TRBV6-1	ASRPPPRGLYNEQF
TRBJ2-1	TRBV18	ASSPGLAGANEQF
TRBJ1-1	TRBV5-8	ASSFPGLKAF
TRBJ1-1	TRBV4-1	ASSQGRGAVNTEAF
TRBJ1-5	TRBV6-1	ASSEGSSAVYSNQPQH
TRBJ1-1	TRBV29-1	SVLTGGNTEAF
TRBJ2-3	TRBV5-6	ASSSQLRSDTQY
TRBJ2-7	TRBV25-1	ASSELEVSGKQY
TRBJ2-1	TRBV12-3/TRBV12-4	ASSLGLGGLAGGSNEQF
TRBJ2-7	TRBV6-1	ASMDSGSSYEQY
TRBJ1-1	TRBV7-2	ASSSGQGRAEAF
TRBJ2-7	TRBV7-2	ASSETGGFSDEQY
TRBJ2-1	TRBV2	ASEALMGNEQF
TRBJ1-5	TRBV7-9	ASSLGGRERNQPQH
TRBJ2-1	TRBV28	ASSPGYNEQF
TRBJ2-7	TRBV20-1	SLWDNPSYEQY
TRBJ2-7	TRBV11-2	ASSIERTSVGEQY
TRBJ2-7	TRBV30	AWTPGTTSSYEQY
TRBJ2-7	TRBV2	ASSETSGTYEQY
TRBJ2-7	TRBV29-1	SVGQGSGYEQY
TRBJ1-2	TRBV3-1	ASSQDRGRTYGYT
TRBJ2-7	TRBV5-1	TSSFTGDYEQY
TRBJ1-1	TRBV11-2	ASSLDRRGRAEAF
TRBJ2-5	TRBV7-9	ASSRGSPQETQY
TRBJ2-1	TRBV12-3/TRBV12-4	ASSPGRREVYYNEQF
TRBJ1-1	TRBV7-2	ASSHRVMNTEAF
TRBJ2-7	TRBV2	ASSGDRGLRDEQY
TRBJ1-6	TRBV7-2	ASSDWGGNSPLH
TRBJ1-6	TRBV12-3/TRBV12-4	ASSFLGSPLH
TRBJ2-5	TRBV7-2	ASSPTRGTQETQY
TRBJ2-3	TRBV7-3	ASSLTIGSPDTQY
TRBJ2-2	TRBV5-1	ASSQYTGTSVTGELF
TRBJ1-1	TRBV11-2	ASSFGLGVEAF
TRBJ2-5	TRBV28	ASRDRGEETQY
TRBJ1-5	TRBV4-1	ASSFNPKDREAYQPQH
TRBJ1-1	TRBV7-2	ASSSRTGVGTEAF
TRBJ2-2	TRBV28	ASSPLLAGANTGELF
TRBJ2-3	TRBV20-1	SASWGTDTQY
TRBJ2-3	TRBV25-1	ATTSWERDTDTQY
TRBJ2-7	TRBV4-1	ASSPSGGWEQY
TRBJ2-3	TRBV7-8	ASSFGYTDTQY
TRBJ1-4	TRBV18	ASSPPGSAGVEKLF
TRBJ2-7	TRBV28	ASSFERGGVEQY
TRBJ2-5	TRBV30	AWSVLVGETQY